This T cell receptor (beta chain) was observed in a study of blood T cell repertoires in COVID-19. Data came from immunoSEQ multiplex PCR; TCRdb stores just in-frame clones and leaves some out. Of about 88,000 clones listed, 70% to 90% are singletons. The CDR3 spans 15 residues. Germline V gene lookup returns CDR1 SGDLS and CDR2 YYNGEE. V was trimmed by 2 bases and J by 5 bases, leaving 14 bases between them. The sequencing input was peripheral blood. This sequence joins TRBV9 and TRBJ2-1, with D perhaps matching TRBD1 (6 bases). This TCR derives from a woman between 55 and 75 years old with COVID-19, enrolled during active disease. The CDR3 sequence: CASSVGTPPNNEQFF. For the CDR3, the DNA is TGTGCCAGCAGCGTCGGGACACCCCCCAACAATGAGCAGTTCTTC.